This is a list of T cell receptor beta chains from one sample in a study of Graves' ophthalmopathy and Graves' hyperthyroidism. TCRdb passed the multiplex PCR reads through MiXCR, listing each CDR3 protein once. Among roughly 1.1 million distinct CDR3 sequences listed, around a third were seen once. Sequences were obtained from peripheral blood or thyroid tissue (not recorded which). The receptor source for this set is an adult man with Graves' hyperthyroidism. Each CDR3 is given with its conserved first and last residue. Fields, in order: V gene, J gene, clone size, D gene, CDR3 DNA, CDR3 protein. A D gene is named only where the DNA matches it firmly. Not every row has a clone size; where given, it reads once, few, many or a size class.

>TRBV19|TRBJ1-6|NA|NA
TGTGCCAGTAGCCCCCCCGGGGACGCGTCCAGTGGGATTAGTTCACCCCTCCACTTT
CASSPPGDASSGISSPLHF
>TRBV11-2|TRBJ2-5|NA|NA
TGTGCCTGGAGTGTGGCGGATCGGGAAGAGACCCAGTACTTC
CAWSVADREETQYF
>TRBV5-1|TRBJ2-5|NA|TRBD2
TGCGCCAGCAGCTTAGTAAGTTCGGCGGGAGGTCTCCAAGAGACCCAGTACTTC
CASSLVSSAGGLQETQYF
>TRBV29-1|TRBJ2-7|once|TRBD2
TGCAGCAGTTTAGGTCCGGGAGGGAACGAGCAGTACTTC
CSSLGPGGNEQYF
>TRBV6-2/TRBV6-3|TRBJ2-7|NA|NA
TGTGCCAGCAGTTACCCCCCCGGCTACGAGCAGTACTTC
CASSYPPGYEQYF
>TRBV4-3|TRBJ1-2|NA|NA
TGCGCCAGCAGCCAAGATTGGGGCAGTTCGACCTATGGCTACACCTTC
CASSQDWGSSTYGYTF
>TRBV12-3/TRBV12-4|TRBJ1-6|NA|TRBD1
TGTGCCAGCAGCTTGCCAGGGGGACACCCAAATTCACCCCTCCACTTT
CASSLPGGHPNSPLHF
>TRBV20-1|TRBJ2-7|many|TRBD1
TGCAGTGCTGCCGGGACAGGGGTCGAGCAGTACTTC
CSAAGTGVEQYF
>TRBV7-9|TRBJ1-1|many|TRBD1
TGTGCCAGCCGATATGGGACAGGTAACACTGAAGCTTTCTTT
CASRYGTGNTEAFF
>TRBV20-1|TRBJ1-6|NA|TRBD1
TGCAGTGCCAGGGACAGGGAAAGGGGGAATTCACCCCTCCACTTT
CSARDRERGNSPLHF
>TRBV20-1|TRBJ2-5|NA|TRBD2
TGCAGTGCTAGATTAAGGGCTAGCGGGAGTTTGGAGACCCAGTACTTC
CSARLRASGSLETQYF
>TRBV15|TRBJ2-3|NA|TRBD2
TGTGCCACCAGCAGTGGACTAGCGGGAGGAGTAGATACGCAGTATTTT
CATSSGLAGGVDTQYF
>TRBV20-1|TRBJ1-1|many|NA
TGCAGTGCTAGGGCGGTGGCACTGAACACTGAAGCTTTCTTT
CSARAVALNTEAFF
>TRBV15|TRBJ1-6|NA|NA
TGTGCCACCAGCAGAGGGTCGAATAATTCACCCCTCCACTTT
CATSRGSNNSPLHF
>TRBV20-1|TRBJ1-1|few|TRBD1
TGCAGTGCTAGGGAGGGACAGGGGTCCACTGAAGCTTTCTTT
CSAREGQGSTEAFF
>TRBV3-1|TRBJ1-2|many|NA
TGTGCCAGCAGCCAAGACGGGGGGACATATGGCTACACCTTC
CASSQDGGTYGYTF
>TRBV19|TRBJ2-3|few|NA
TGTGCCAGTAGTCAAGACCCTAGCACAGATACGCAGTATTTT
CASSQDPSTDTQYF
>TRBV7-9|TRBJ1-3|NA|NA
TGTGCCAGCAGCCTGAGACCGAGGGAGGTTAAGGGGTCTGGAAACACCATATATTTT
CASSLRPREVKGSGNTIYF
>TRBV7-6|TRBJ2-7|NA|NA
TGTGCCAGCAGTCCCGTAGAGATCTACGAGCAGTACTTC
CASSPVEIYEQYF
>TRBV27|TRBJ1-2|few|NA
TGTGCCAGCAGTTTATCGGGCGCAAACCTCAACTATGGCTACACCTTC
CASSLSGANLNYGYTF
>TRBV24-1|TRBJ1-5|NA|NA
TGTGCCACCAGTGAATGGACAGAGTATCAGCCCCAGCATTTT
CATSEWTEYQPQHF
>TRBV10-3|TRBJ1-2|NA|TRBD1
TGTGCCATCTCGGACAGGAGCTCTGGCTACACCTTC
CAISDRSSGYTF
>TRBV9|TRBJ2-2|many|NA
TGTGCCAGCAGCGTAATTCCCGGGGAGCTGTTTTTT
CASSVIPGELFF
>TRBV27|TRBJ2-5|NA|NA
TGTGCCAGCAGTTTATTTGCAGGGGTAAAGCAAGAGACCCAGTACTTC
CASSLFAGVKQETQYF
>TRBV5-1|TRBJ1-1|NA|TRBD1
TGTGCCAGCATCCCAAGGACAGGGAACACTGAAGCTTTCTTT
CASIPRTGNTEAFF
>TRBV9|TRBJ2-5|once|TRBD2
TGTGCCAGCAGCGTAGGGAGACTAGCGGGAGAGACCCAGTACTTC
CASSVGRLAGETQYF
>TRBV6-6|TRBJ1-4|few|NA
TGTGCCAGCACCGCCGGGACGAGGAATAGGAAACTGTTTTTT
CASTAGTRNRKLFF
>TRBV10-3|TRBJ2-7|NA|NA
TGTGCCAGCAGTTACAACAGGGTTTACGAGCAGTACTTC
CASSYNRVYEQYF